This T cell receptor beta chain stems from a study of blood T cell repertoires in COVID-19. Study information: Sites across the United States, Italy and Spain contributed samples from acute and convalescent COVID-19.

This CDR3 has 12 amino acids. V was trimmed by 6 bases and J by 2 bases, leaving 6 bases between them. How the authors handled the data: Estimated nucleated cell counts came from reference gene primer amplification. This table comes from immunoSEQ multiplex PCR, and its TCRdb copy is limited to in-frame clones, with some not included. V and J calls and clone size are given by that table; D and trimming were obtained from the DNA. The repertoire holds 150,000 to 250,000 clones, with 94% as singletons. This chain joins TRBV12-3 or TRBV12-4 and TRBJ2-3; D unclear. Material: peripheral blood. The TCR sequence derives from a man aged 25-45 years with COVID-19, enrolled during active disease. CDR3 region: CASRIDTDTQYF. The DNA for the CDR3 is TGTGCCAGCAGGATAGACACAGATACGCAGTATTTT.